Listed below are T cell receptor beta chains from one sample, sequenced in a study of regulatory T cells in long-lasting Graves disease. MiXCR, applied by TCRdb to the multiplex PCR reads, yields one record per CDR3 protein. The table records some 440,000 distinct CDR3 sequences, more than 20% of them present only once. Source: peripheral blood mononuclear cells (PBMCs), taken when the disease was refractory, from a patient treated with antithyroid drugs. Receptors were obtained from a female donor with Graves disease. The CDR3 runs from the conserved cysteine through the conserved F or W. Fields, in order: V gene, D gene, J gene, clone size, CDR3 protein, CDR3 DNA. The D gene is left open where the match is weak. Part of the rows lack a size; the others show once, few, many or a class for expanded clones.

TRBV29-1	-	TRBJ2-2	few	CSVEVGVTGELFF	TGCAGCGTTGAAGTGGGGGTAACCGGGGAGCTGTTTTTT
TRBV28	-	TRBJ2-1	-	CASSFPWGRRDDEQFF	TGTGCCAGCAGTTTCCCTTGGGGACGTAGGGACGATGAGCAGTTCTTC
TRBV28	-	TRBJ2-7	-	CASSFLPGNYEQYF	TGTGCCAGCAGTTTTCTCCCAGGAAATTACGAACAGTACTTC
TRBV7-2	-	TRBJ1-2	few	CASSLSLLSGYAYTF	TGTGCCAGCAGCTTATCATTACTCTCAGGGTACGCCTACACCTTC
TRBV20-1	TRBD2	TRBJ2-7	-	CSAREGLAGVPYEQYF	TGCAGTGCTAGAGAAGGCCTAGCGGGAGTGCCCTACGAGCAGTACTTC
TRBV29-1	TRBD1	TRBJ2-7	many	CSVEVTGTGSDEQYF	TGCAGCGTTGAAGTTACCGGGACAGGGAGTGACGAGCAGTACTTC
TRBV29-1	TRBD2	TRBJ2-5	few	CSVVAGGRKTQYF	TGCAGCGTAGTAGCGGGAGGGCGGAAGACCCAGTACTTC
TRBV7-9	-	TRBJ1-2	-	CASSLGRGFSFGYTF	TGTGCCAGCAGCTTGGGACGGGGGTTCTCCTTTGGCTACACCTTC
TRBV6-2/TRBV6-3	TRBD2	TRBJ2-7	many	CASSYDGGRIYEQYF	TGTGCCAGCAGTTACGACGGCGGGAGAATCTACGAGCAGTACTTC
TRBV28	-	TRBJ1-1	many	CASSPPVGLGRGAEAFF	TGTGCCAGCAGTCCCCCCGTGGGCCTGGGGCGGGGGGCTGAAGCTTTCTTT
TRBV18	-	TRBJ2-2	-	CASSSKADFTGELFF	TGTGCCAGCTCATCCAAAGCGGACTTCACCGGGGAGCTGTTTTTT
TRBV20-1	TRBD1	TRBJ1-1	few	CSARTGNEAFF	TGCAGTGCCCGGACAGGGAATGAAGCTTTCTTT
TRBV24-1	-	TRBJ2-3	-	CATADPEPLDTQYF	TGTGCCACCGCGGACCCGGAACCCCTAGATACGCAGTATTTT
TRBV20-1	TRBD1	TRBJ1-2	-	CSASIGSGQGAGGYTF	TGCAGTGCTAGTATTGGCTCCGGACAGGGGGCCGGTGGCTACACCTTC
TRBV20-1	-	TRBJ2-1	few	CSAEQWGKTYNEQFF	TGCAGTGCCGAGCAATGGGGAAAAACATACAATGAGCAGTTCTTC
TRBV20-1	-	TRBJ2-5	once	CSARIAGASRGETQYF	TGCAGTGCTAGAATCGCGGGGGCCTCGCGGGGGGAGACCCAGTACTTC
TRBV2	TRBD1	TRBJ2-7	many	CASSEAQYRGEYEQYF	TGTGCCAGCAGTGAAGCGCAGTACAGGGGGGAGTACGAGCAGTACTTC
TRBV6-2/TRBV6-3	-	TRBJ1-4	-	CASRWGGTLPTNEKLFF	TGTGCCAGCAGGTGGGGGGGCACGCTCCCAACTAATGAAAAACTGTTTTTT
TRBV6-1	-	TRBJ1-2	-	CASVGAFYGYTF	TGTGCCAGTGTCGGGGCATTCTATGGCTACACCTTC
TRBV6-1	TRBD1	TRBJ1-1	many	CASSEADRSHTEAFF	TGTGCCAGCAGTGAAGCGGACAGGTCACACACTGAAGCTTTCTTT
TRBV29-1	-	TRBJ2-3	-	CSVDRESTDTQYF	TGCAGCGTTGACAGGGAAAGCACAGATACGCAGTATTTT
TRBV10-3	-	TRBJ2-7	many	CAIAEERSYEQYF	TGTGCCATCGCCGAAGAGAGGTCTTACGAGCAGTACTTC
TRBV7-6	TRBD1	TRBJ2-5	-	CASSPYLDREYQETQYF	TGTGCCAGCAGCCCCTACCTGGACAGGGAATACCAAGAGACCCAGTACTTC
TRBV27	-	TRBJ2-1	few	CASSLQGRPQFF	TGTGCCAGCAGTCTCCAGGGCAGACCTCAGTTCTTC